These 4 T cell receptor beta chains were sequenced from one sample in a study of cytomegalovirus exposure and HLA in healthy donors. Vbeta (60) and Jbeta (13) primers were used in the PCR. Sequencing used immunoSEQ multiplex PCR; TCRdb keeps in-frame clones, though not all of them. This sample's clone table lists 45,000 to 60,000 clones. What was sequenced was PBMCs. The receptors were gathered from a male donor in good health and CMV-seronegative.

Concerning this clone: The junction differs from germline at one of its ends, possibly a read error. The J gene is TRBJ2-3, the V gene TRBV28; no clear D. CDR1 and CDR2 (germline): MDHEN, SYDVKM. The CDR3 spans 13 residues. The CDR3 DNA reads TGTGCCAGCAGCGGCTCGCCCACAGATGCGCAGTATTTT. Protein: CASSGSPTDAQYF.

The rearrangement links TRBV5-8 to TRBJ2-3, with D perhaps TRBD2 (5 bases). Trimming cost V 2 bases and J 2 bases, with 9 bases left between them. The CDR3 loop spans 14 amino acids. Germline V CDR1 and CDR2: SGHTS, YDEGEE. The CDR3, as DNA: TGTGCCAGCAGCTTCGGGGAGACCACAGATACGCAGTATTTT. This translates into CASSFGETTDTQYF. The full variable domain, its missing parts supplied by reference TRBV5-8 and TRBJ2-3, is EAGVTQSPTHLIKTRGQQATLRCSPISGHTSVYWYQQALGLGLQFLLWYDEGEERNRGNFPPRFSGRQFPNYSSELNVNALELEDSALYLCASSFGETTDTQYFGPGTRLTVL.

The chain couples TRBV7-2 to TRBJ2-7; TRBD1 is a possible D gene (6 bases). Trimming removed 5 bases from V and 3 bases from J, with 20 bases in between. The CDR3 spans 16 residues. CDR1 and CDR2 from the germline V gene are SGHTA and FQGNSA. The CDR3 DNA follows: TGTGCCAGCAGCACTACAGGGTCCGTGGGTGACTACGAGCAGTACTTC. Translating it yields CASSTTGSVGDYEQYF.

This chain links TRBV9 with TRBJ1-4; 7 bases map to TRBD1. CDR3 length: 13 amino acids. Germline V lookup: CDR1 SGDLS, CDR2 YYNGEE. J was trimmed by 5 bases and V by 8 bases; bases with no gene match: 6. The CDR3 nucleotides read TGTGCCAGTTCAGGGGGGTCAAATGAAAAACTGTTTTTT. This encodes CASSGGSNEKLFF.